The 32 T cell receptor beta chains reported below all come from one sample, sequenced in a study of early T cells in non-severe SARS-CoV-2 infection. TCRdb reprocessed the 5' RACE reads with MiXCR, giving one entry per CDR3 protein. The table has roughly 71,000 distinct CDR3 sequences, roughly 13% seen once. Specimen: whole blood. These receptors were collected from an adult who was a healthcare worker with PCR-confirmed SARS-CoV-2 infection or an uninfected control (not recorded which).

This clonotype was counted only a few times. The CDR3 is CSANSGAGNEQFF. CDR3 DNA sequence: TGCAGTGCTAATAGCGGGGCAGGGAATGAGCAGTTCTTC. The gene calls are TRBV20-1 and TRBJ2-1; 8 bases match TRBD2. Germline CDR1 is DFQATT and CDR2 is SNEGSKA (reference sequence). The CDR3 is 13 amino acids. V was pared by 4 bases and J by 7 bases, with 6 bases of the junction left unmatched.

This chain links TRBV5-1 with TRBJ1-1; 9 nucleotides align to TRBD1. The CDR3 extends over 15 amino acids. With V trimmed by 2 bases and J by 4 bases, 6 bases remained unmatched. The V gene's germline CDR1 is SGHRS and CDR2 YFSETQ. The CDR3 bases are TGCGCCAGCAGCTTAAACAGGGGGCCAGGCACTGAAGCTTTCTTT. Translating gives CASSLNRGPGTEAFF.

This clonotype was seen many times. The chain couples TRBV7-8 to TRBJ1-1, with 9 bases lining up with TRBD1. CDR1 SGHVS and CDR2 FQNEAQ come from the germline V gene. The CDR3 is 14 amino acids. V shed 1 base, J shed 11 bases, and the junction held 8 bases outside the gene matches. The CDR3 DNA follows: TGTGCCAGCAGCTTAGGGGTGGGACAGGGAGCTGCTTTCTTT. It encodes CASSLGVGQGAAFF.

This clonotype was counted ten times or more. The chain carries TRBV6-1 and TRBJ1-2, with 10 bases aligning to TRBD1. After removal of 5 bases from V and 2 bases from J, the junction contained 8 bases not matched to a gene. Germline V gene lookup returns CDR1 MNHNS and CDR2 SASEGT. This CDR3 spans 16 amino acids. The CDR3 DNA reads as TGTGCCAGCAGTCAACCGGGACAGGGGAGGAACTATGGCTACACCTTC. Translation: CASSQPGQGRNYGYTF.

This clonotype was counted only a few times. This chain joins TRBV18 and TRBJ2-2; 7 bases agree with TRBD2. The CDR3 loop spans 16 amino acids. Germline CDR1 is KGHSH and CDR2 is LQKENI. Trimming cost V 3 bases and J 3 bases; bases outside gene matches: 7. Here the CDR3 reads CASSPSLAGYTGELFF. CDR3 nucleotides: TGTGCCAGCTCACCTTCCTTAGCGGGCTACACCGGGGAGCTGTTTTTT.

This clonotype was observed many times. This chain connects TRBV19 to TRBJ2-7; tentative D call: TRBD2 (6 bases). Per the germline V gene, CDR1 is LNHDA and CDR2 is SQIVND (reference sequence). The CDR3 is 15 amino acids. V lost 3 bases, J lost 2 bases, and 14 bases lay in between. As DNA, the CDR3 is TGTGCCAGTAGTATGAGTAGCGGAGTCGCCTACGAGCAGTACTTC. As protein: CASSMSSGVAYEQYF.

This clonotype has ten or more counts. This sequence joins TRBV29-1 and TRBJ1-1, with no clear D. The CDR3 spans 13 residues. The V gene's germline CDR1 is SQVTM and CDR2 ANQGSEA. The germline V and J ends were trimmed by 3 bases and 1 base, with 9 bases remaining between them. CDR3 nucleotides: TGCAGCGTTGACCCGACGGGGAACACTGAAGCTTTCTTT. Protein: CSVDPTGNTEAFF.

This clonotype was picked up many times. This sequence joins TRBV19 and TRBJ2-2, with D unresolved. The CDR3 contains 13 residues. Trimming pared 6 bases from V and 8 bases from J, leaving 13 bases between. CDR1 and CDR2 from the germline V gene are LNHDA and SQIVND (reference sequence). The CDR3 protein is CASSLFVSGELFF. CDR3 DNA sequence: TGTGCCAGTAGCCTATTTGTTTCTGGGGAGCTGTTTTTT.

In its sample, this clonotype was seen a few times. The chain joins TRBV11-3 to TRBJ1-1; TRBD1 matches at 7 bases. This CDR3 is built from 23 residues. The germline gives CDR1 SGHNT, CDR2 YENEEA. Trimming took 0 bases from V and 3 from J; bases not matched to a gene: 28. The CDR3 nucleotides are TGTGCCAGCAGCTTAGACGGTGGGGACAGCACTCGTTTCTTCTACTCGCGCGACACTGAAGCTTTCTTT. Translation: CASSLDGGDSTRFFYSRDTEAFF.

This clonotype was detected many times. The chain joins TRBV6-5 to TRBJ2-7; 9 bases are a match to TRBD1. V shed 5 bases, J shed 4 bases, and the junction held 6 bases outside the gene matches. The CDR3 extends over 14 amino acids. CDR1 and CDR2 (germline): MNHEY, SVGAGI. Here the CDR3 reads CASSTAGTGYEQYF. The CDR3 DNA is TGTGCCAGCAGTACCGCCGGGACAGGGTACGAGCAGTACTTC.

This clonotype was recorded many times. The chain combines TRBV29-1 with TRBJ2-1; tentatively, D is TRBD2 (6 bases). V lost 5 bases to trimming and J lost 4 bases, with 9 bases between them. CDR3 length: 12 residues. Germline lookup yields CDR1 SQVTM and CDR2 ANQGSEA. The CDR3: CSVISGYNEQFF. The DNA of the CDR3 is TGCAGCGTTATTAGCGGTTACAATGAGCAGTTCTTC.

At least ten counts were recorded for this clonotype. The chain is built from TRBV20-1 and TRBJ2-7; 10 nucleotides match TRBD2. Germline V gene lookup returns CDR1 DFQATT and CDR2 SNEGSKA (reference sequence). This CDR3 comprises 13 residues. The trim removed 4 bases at V and 4 bases at J, leaving 4 bases unmatched. The CDR3 sequence is CSATSGRGYEQYF. The CDR3 DNA is TGCAGTGCTACTAGCGGGAGAGGGTACGAGCAGTACTTC.

The chain uses TRBV4-2 and TRBJ1-1; D ambiguous. Germline V lookup: CDR1 LGHNA, CDR2 YNFKEQ. CDR3 length: 12 amino acids. Trimming cost V 2 bases and J 8 bases, with 9 bases left between them. CDR3 sequence (DNA): TGTGCCAGCAGCCAAACGAGGGAGGAAGCTTTCTTT. Translating gives CASSQTREEAFF.

This rearrangement joins TRBV20-1 to TRBJ2-7; D remains ambiguous. Looked up from germline, CDR1 is DFQATT and CDR2 is SNEGSKA (reference sequence). Trimming stripped 1 base from V and 3 bases from J, with 13 bases between. The CDR3 consists of 14 residues. CDR3 amino acids: CSARATDKIYEQYF. The CDR3 nucleotides are TGCAGTGCTAGAGCCACAGACAAGATCTACGAGCAGTACTTC.

In this sample, this clonotype turned up many times. V is TRBV12-5 and J is TRBJ2-1, with D unresolved. Germline V gene data show CDR1 as LGHNT and CDR2 as FRNRAP. This CDR3 has 12 amino acids. V lost 0 bases and J 7 bases, leaving 4 bases between the germline ends. CDR3 coding DNA: TGTGCTAGTGGTTTGGTATATAATGAGCAGTTCTTC. This translates into CASGLVYNEQFF.

This clonotype has a count of ten or more. This rearrangement joins TRBV15 to TRBJ2-1, with D unresolved. With 0 bases removed from V and 7 bases from J, the gap between germline ends came to 4 bases. This CDR3 has 12 residues. Germline V gives CDR1 LNHNV, CDR2 YYDKDF (reference sequence). CDR3 residues: CATSRDWNEQFF. DNA of the CDR3: TGTGCCACCAGCAGAGATTGGAATGAGCAGTTCTTC.

This clonotype was observed a handful of times. V is TRBV11-2 and J is TRBJ1-1; D possibly corresponds to TRBD1 (5 bases). Germline CDR1 SGHAT, CDR2 FQNNGV. This CDR3 spans 13 amino acids. The V gene lost 4 bases and the J gene lost 5 bases, with 11 bases spanning the gap. The CDR3 nucleotides read TGTGCCAGCAGCTCGTTCAGGGTAACTGAAGCTTTCTTT. Translated, it gives CASSSFRVTEAFF.

This clonotype came up many times. One end of the junction is discordant with germline, which a read error may explain. V gene TRBV20-1 combines with J gene TRBJ2-3; D assignment may be TRBD1 or TRBD2 (5 bases each). The CDR3 has 13 amino acids. Per germline, CDR1 DFQATT and CDR2 SNEGSKA (reference sequence). The CDR3, as DNA: TGCAGTGCCAGAGGCCGGGACCTCTATACGCAGTATTTT. It codes for CSARGRDLYTQYF.

This clonotype was observed a few times. The chain couples TRBV7-9 to TRBJ2-2; TRBD1 is a possible D gene (5 bases). V was clipped by 2 bases and J by 0 bases, with 10 bases between them. Germline CDR1 SEHNR, CDR2 FQNEAQ (reference sequence). The CDR3 contains 16 residues. CDR3 coding DNA: TGTGCCAGCAGCTTAAGACAGCCTACGAACACCGGGGAGCTGTTTTTT. Amino acid sequence: CASSLRQPTNTGELFF. Filled out from reference TRBV7-9 and TRBJ2-2, the complete variable domain reads DTGVSQNPRHKITKRGQNVTFRCDPISEHNRLYWYRQTLGQGPEFLTYFQNEAQLEKSRLLSDRFSAERPKGSFSTLEIQRTEQGDSAMYLCASSLRQPTNTGELFFGEGSRLTVL.

This sequence joins TRBV29-1 and TRBJ2-1; no reliable D call. Trimming took 7 bases from V and 0 from J, leaving 7 bases between them. This CDR3 is built from 12 residues. Germline V CDR1 and CDR2: SQVTM, ANQGSEA. The DNA of the CDR3 is TGCAGCGCGGCCTCCTCCTACAATGAGCAGTTCTTC. Translation: CSAASSYNEQFF.

The V gene is TRBV12-3 or TRBV12-4, the J gene TRBJ2-1; 8 bases map to TRBD2. The CDR3 runs to 11 residues. V was pared by 3 bases and J by 15 bases, with 4 bases of the junction left unmatched. The CDR3 loop is CASSFGLAPFF. DNA of the CDR3: TGTGCCAGCAGTTTCGGACTAGCTCCGTTCTTC.

This clonotype was counted ten times or more. J is TRBJ2-1 and V is TRBV11-2, with TRBD1 as a possible D gene (5 bases). Germline CDR1 is SGHAT and CDR2 is FQNNGV. With 7 bases removed from V and 4 bases from J, the gap between germline ends came to 17 bases. The CDR3 contains 15 residues. CDR3 protein: CASNLGASRYNEQFF. DNA of the CDR3: TGTGCCAGCAACCTAGGGGCTAGTAGGTACAATGAGCAGTTCTTC.

The chain joins TRBV3-1 to TRBJ2-7; 12 bases map to TRBD2. Per the germline V gene, CDR1 is LGHDT and CDR2 is YNNKEL (reference sequence). Germline trimming cut 1 base from V and 7 bases from J; bases unmatched to any gene: 8. This CDR3 is built from 16 residues. CDR3 sequence reads: CASSQGLAGGPEEQYF. The CDR3 nucleotides are TGTGCCAGCAGCCAAGGGCTAGCGGGAGGGCCGGAGGAGCAGTACTTC.

The chain couples TRBV11-2 to TRBJ2-7, with D possibly TRBD1 on 6 matching bases. Per the germline V gene, CDR1 is SGHAT and CDR2 is FQNNGV. This CDR3 has 15 amino acids. V was clipped by 5 bases and J by 3 bases, with 17 bases between them. In nucleotides, the CDR3 is TGTGCCAGCAGCATAAACCGGGACACCAACTACGAGCAGTACTTC. Translation gives CASSINRDTNYEQYF.

This clonotype appeared a few times. J is TRBJ2-2 and V is TRBV5-1; the match to TRBD2 covers 11 bases. Germline V gene sequence: CDR1 SGHRS, CDR2 YFSETQ. J gave up 4 bases and V 7 bases, and 9 bases lay outside the gene matches. CDR3 size: 16 residues. The CDR3 here is CASAPRTSGGTGELFF. For the CDR3, the DNA is TGCGCCAGCGCCCCCCGAACTAGCGGGGGCACCGGGGAGCTGTTTTTT.

Only a few counts were recorded for this clonotype. V and J are TRBV3-1 and TRBJ2-1; 9 bases map to TRBD2. The CDR3 consists of 14 residues. Germline V lookup: CDR1 LGHDT, CDR2 YNNKEL (reference sequence). Trimming cost V 6 bases and J 7 bases; bases outside gene matches: 7. For the CDR3, the DNA is TGTGCCAGCAGGATGGGGACTAGCAATAATGAGCAGTTCTTC. This encodes CASRMGTSNNEQFF.

The CDR3 loop is CASSEALADYTAQYF. In DNA, the CDR3 is TGTGCCAGCAGTGAAGCACTAGCGGACTATACGGCGCAGTACTTC. The chain has TRBV2 and TRBJ2-7, with TRBD2 matching over 8 bases. The germline gives CDR1 SNHLY, CDR2 FYNNEI. CDR3 size: 15 residues. V shed 0 bases and J 9 bases; nucleotides not matched to a gene: 10.

The rearrangement joins TRBV7-2 to TRBJ2-7; D remains ambiguous. V lost 0 bases to trimming and J lost 4 bases, with 10 bases between them. The CDR3 runs 14 residues. Germline CDR1 and CDR2: SGHTA and FQGNSA. CDR3 bases: TGTGCCAGCAGCTTAGCGGGTTCTCGGTACGAGCAGTACTTC. It specifies CASSLAGSRYEQYF.

This clonotype was detected many times. The rearrangement uses TRBV6-1 and TRBJ2-5; tentative D call: TRBD2 (5 bases). This CDR3 spans 13 amino acids. Germline CDR1 and CDR2: MNHNS and SASEGT. Trimming took 11 bases from V and 5 from J, leaving 18 bases between them. The CDR3 sequence is CAGERTLGETQYF. The DNA of the CDR3 is TGTGCCGGGGAGCGGACCCTGGGGGAGACCCAGTACTTC.

This clonotype was picked up a small number of times. The rearrangement uses TRBV18 and TRBJ2-7; 8 nucleotides line up with TRBD1. Germline V gene lookup returns CDR1 KGHSH and CDR2 LQKENI. This CDR3 comprises 15 residues. Trimming took 3 bases from V and 2 from J; bases not matched to a gene: 6. CDR3 DNA sequence: TGTGCCAGCTCACCCCGGGGACAGGAGACCTACGAGCAGTACTTC. It codes for CASSPRGQETYEQYF.

Ten or more counts support this clonotype. This rearrangement joins TRBV6-4 to TRBJ2-1; D gene ambiguous. Germline assignment: CDR1 MRHNA and CDR2 SNTAGT. V was clipped by 2 bases and J by 5 bases, with 13 bases between them. CDR3 length equals 15 residues. Written as DNA, the CDR3 is TGTGCCAGCAGTGACCGGGCAGCAAATAACAATGAGCAGTTCTTC. This codes for CASSDRAANNNEQFF.

The chain is built from TRBV19 and TRBJ2-7, with TRBD1 identical over 8 bases. In germline, CDR1 is LNHDA, CDR2 SQIVND (reference sequence). J lost 3 bases, V lost 6 bases, and 10 bases had no gene match. This CDR3 has 15 amino acids. CDR3 residues: CASSRRRTGNYEQYF. CDR3 nucleotide sequence: TGTGCCAGTAGCCGTCGAAGGACAGGGAACTACGAGCAGTACTTC.